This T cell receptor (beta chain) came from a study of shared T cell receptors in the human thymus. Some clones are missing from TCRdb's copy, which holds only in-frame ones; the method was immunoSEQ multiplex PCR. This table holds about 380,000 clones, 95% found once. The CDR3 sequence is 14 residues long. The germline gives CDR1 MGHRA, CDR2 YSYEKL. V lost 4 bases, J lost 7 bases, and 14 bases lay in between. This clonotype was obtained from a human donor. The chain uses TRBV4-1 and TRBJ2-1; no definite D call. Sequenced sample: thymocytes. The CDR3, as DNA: TGCGCCAGCAGCCCAGTCTCAGCGAAAAATGAGCAGTTCTTC. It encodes CASSPVSAKNEQFF.